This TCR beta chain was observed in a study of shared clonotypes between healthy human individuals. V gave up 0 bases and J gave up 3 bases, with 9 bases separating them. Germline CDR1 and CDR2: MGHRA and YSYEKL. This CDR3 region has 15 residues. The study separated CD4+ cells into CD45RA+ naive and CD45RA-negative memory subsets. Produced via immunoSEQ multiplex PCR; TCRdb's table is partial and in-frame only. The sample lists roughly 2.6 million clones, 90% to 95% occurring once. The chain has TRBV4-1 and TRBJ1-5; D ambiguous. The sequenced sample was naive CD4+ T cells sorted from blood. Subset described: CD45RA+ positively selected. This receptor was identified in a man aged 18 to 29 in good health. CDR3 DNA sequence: TGCGCCAGCAGCCAAGATTCCAGCACCAATCAGCCCCAGCATTTT. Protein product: CASSQDSSTNQPQHF.